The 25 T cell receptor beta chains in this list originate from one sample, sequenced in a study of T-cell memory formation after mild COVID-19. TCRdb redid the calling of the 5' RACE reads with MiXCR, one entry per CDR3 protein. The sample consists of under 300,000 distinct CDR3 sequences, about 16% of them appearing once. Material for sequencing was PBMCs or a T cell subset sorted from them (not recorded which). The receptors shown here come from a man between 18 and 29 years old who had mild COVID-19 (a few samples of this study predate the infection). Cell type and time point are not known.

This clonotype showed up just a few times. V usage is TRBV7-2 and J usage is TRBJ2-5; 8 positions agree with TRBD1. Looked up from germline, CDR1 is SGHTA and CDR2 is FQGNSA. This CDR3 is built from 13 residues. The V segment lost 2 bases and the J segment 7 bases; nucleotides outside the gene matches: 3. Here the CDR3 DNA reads TGTGCCAGCAGCTTATGGCAGGGGGCGACCCAGTACTTC. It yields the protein CASSLWQGATQYF.

This chain's CDR3 is CASSLTEQNTEAFF. The CDR3 DNA is TGTGCCAGCAGCTTAACTGAACAGAACACTGAAGCTTTCTTT. The genes are TRBV11-1 and TRBJ1-1; D is undetermined. The V end lost 2 bases, the J end lost 1 base, and 8 bases lay between the germline ends. CDR1 and CDR2 from the germline V gene are SGHAT and FQDESV (reference sequence). CDR3 size: 14 residues.

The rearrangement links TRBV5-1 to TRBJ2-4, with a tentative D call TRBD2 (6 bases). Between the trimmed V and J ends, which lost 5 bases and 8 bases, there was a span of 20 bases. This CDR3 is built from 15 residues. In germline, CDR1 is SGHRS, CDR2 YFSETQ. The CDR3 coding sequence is TGCGCCAGCAGACGGAGCGGGTCAGGAGGAGACATTCAGTACTTC. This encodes CASRRSGSGGDIQYF. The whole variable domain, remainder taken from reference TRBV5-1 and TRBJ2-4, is KAGVTQTPRYLIKTRGQQVTLSCSPISGHRSVSWYQQTPGQGLQFLFEYFSETQRNKGNFPGRFSGRQFSNSRSEMNVSTLELGDSALYLCASRRSGSGGDIQYFGAGTRLSVL.

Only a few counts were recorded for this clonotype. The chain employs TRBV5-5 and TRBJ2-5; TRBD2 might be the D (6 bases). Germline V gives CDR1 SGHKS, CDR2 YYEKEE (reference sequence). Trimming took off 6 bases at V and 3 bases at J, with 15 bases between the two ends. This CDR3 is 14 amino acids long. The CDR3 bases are TGTGCCAGCACCCTAGGATGGGGGGAAGAGACCCAGTACTTC. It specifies CASTLGWGEETQYF.

The CDR3 loop is CASTVLPDTEAFF. For the CDR3, the DNA is TGCGCCAGCACCGTGCTCCCAGACACTGAAGCTTTCTTT. The J gene is TRBJ1-1, the V gene TRBV5-1, with unresolved D. Germline CDR1 is SGHRS and CDR2 is YFSETQ. The CDR3 spans 13 residues. V gave up 6 bases and J gave up 3 bases, with 12 bases separating them.

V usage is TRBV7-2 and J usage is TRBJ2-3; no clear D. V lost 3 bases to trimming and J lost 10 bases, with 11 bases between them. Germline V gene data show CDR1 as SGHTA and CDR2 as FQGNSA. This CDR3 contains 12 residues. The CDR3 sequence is CASSFPQRAQYF. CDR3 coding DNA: TGTGCCAGCAGCTTTCCTCAGAGAGCGCAGTATTTT.

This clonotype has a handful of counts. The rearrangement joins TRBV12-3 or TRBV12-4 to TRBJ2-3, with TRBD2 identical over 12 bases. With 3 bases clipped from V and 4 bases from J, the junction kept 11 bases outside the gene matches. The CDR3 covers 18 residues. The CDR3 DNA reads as TGTGCCAGCAGTTTGGATAGCCTAGCGGGGGGGCCAGCAGATACGCAGTATTTT. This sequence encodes CASSLDSLAGGPADTQYF.

CDR3 sequence reads: CASSQDAGFEQYV. The DNA for the CDR3 is TGCGCCAGCAGCCAAGATGCCGGGTTCGAGCAGTACGTC. The V gene is TRBV4-1, the J gene TRBJ2-7; D remains ambiguous. Germline V gives CDR1 MGHRA, CDR2 YSYEKL. Trimming shortened V by 0 bases and J by 6 bases, and 9 bases separated the two germline ends. CDR3 length: 13 residues.

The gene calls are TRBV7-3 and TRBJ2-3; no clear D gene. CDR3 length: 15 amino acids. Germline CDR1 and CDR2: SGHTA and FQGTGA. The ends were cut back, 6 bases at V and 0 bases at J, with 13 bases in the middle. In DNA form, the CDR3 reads TGTGCCAGCAGTCCAAGCCAGGCGAGCACAGATACGCAGTATTTT. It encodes CASSPSQASTDTQYF. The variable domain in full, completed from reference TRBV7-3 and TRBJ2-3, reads GAGVSQTPSNKVTEKGKYVELRCDPISGHTALYWYRQSLGQGPEFLIYFQGTGAADDSGLPNDRFFAVRPEGSVSTLKIQRTERGDSAVYLCASSPSQASTDTQYFGPGTRLTVL.

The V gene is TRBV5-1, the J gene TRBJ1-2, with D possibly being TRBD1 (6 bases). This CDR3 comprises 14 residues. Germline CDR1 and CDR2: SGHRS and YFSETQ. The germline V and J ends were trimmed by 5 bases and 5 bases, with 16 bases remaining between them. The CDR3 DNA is TGCGCCAGCAGGGCAGGGGTCGGGGTATATGGCTACACCTTC. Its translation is CASRAGVGVYGYTF.

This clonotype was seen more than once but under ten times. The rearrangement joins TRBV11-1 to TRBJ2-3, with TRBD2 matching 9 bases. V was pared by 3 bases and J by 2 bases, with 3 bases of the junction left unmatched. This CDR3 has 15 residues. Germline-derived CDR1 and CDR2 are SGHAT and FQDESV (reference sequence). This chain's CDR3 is CASSFSGGPTDTQYF. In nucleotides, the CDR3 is TGTGCCAGCAGCTTTAGCGGGGGCCCCACAGATACGCAGTATTTT. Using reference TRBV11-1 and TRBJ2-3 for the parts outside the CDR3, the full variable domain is EAEVAQSPRYKITEKSQAVAFWCDPISGHATLYWYRQILGQGPELLVQFQDESVVDDSQLPKDRFSAERLKGVDSTLKIQPAELGDSAMYLCASSFSGGPTDTQYFGPGTRLTVL.

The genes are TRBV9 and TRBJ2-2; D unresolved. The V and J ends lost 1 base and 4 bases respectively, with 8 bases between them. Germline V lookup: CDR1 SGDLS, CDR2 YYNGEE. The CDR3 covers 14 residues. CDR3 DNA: TGTGCCAGCAGCGTAAGTCCGGGCACCGGGGAGCTGTTTTTT. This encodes CASSVSPGTGELFF.

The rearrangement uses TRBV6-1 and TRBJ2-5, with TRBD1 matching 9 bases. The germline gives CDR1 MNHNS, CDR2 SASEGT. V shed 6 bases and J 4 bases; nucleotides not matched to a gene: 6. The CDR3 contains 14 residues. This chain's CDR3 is CASRAGTGLETQYF. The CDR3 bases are TGTGCCAGCAGGGCCGGGACAGGGTTAGAGACCCAGTACTTC.

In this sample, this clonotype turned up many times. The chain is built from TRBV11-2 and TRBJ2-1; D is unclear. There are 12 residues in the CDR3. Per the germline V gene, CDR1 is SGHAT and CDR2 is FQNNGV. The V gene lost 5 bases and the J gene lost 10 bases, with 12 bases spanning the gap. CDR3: CASSGENLEQFF. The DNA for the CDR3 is TGTGCCAGCAGCGGAGAAAATTTAGAGCAGTTCTTC.

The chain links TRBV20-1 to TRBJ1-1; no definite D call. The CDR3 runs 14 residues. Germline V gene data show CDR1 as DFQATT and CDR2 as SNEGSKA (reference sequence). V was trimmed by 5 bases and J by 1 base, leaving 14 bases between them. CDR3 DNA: TGCAGTGCTTTTACACCATCCGGGAACACTGAAGCTTTCTTT. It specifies CSAFTPSGNTEAFF.

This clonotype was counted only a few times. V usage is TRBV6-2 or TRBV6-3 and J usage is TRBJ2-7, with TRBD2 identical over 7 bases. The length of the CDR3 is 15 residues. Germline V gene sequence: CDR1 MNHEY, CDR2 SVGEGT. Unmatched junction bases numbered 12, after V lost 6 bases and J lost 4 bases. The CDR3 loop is CASSSDEAGQYEQYV. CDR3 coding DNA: TGTGCCAGCAGCTCCGACGAAGCGGGGCAGTACGAGCAGTACGTC.

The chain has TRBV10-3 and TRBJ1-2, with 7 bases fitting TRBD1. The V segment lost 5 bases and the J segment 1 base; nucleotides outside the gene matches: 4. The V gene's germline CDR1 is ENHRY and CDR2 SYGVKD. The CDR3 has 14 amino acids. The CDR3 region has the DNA TGTGCCATCAGTTCGGGACAGAGTAACTATGGCTACACCTTC. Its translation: CAISSGQSNYGYTF.

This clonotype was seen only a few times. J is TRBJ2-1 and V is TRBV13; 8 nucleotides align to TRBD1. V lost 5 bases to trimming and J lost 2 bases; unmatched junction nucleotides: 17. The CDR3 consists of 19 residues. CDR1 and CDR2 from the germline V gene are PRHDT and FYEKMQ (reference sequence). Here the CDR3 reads CASSPLPGDRSTTYNEQFF. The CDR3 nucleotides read TGTGCCAGCAGCCCGTTGCCCGGGGACAGGTCGACGACCTACAATGAGCAGTTCTTC.

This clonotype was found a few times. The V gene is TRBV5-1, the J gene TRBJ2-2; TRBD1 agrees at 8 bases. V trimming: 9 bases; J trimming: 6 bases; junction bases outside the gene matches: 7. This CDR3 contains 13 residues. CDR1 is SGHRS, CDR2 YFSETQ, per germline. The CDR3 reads CATRTGSAGELFF. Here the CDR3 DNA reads TGCGCCACCCGGACAGGGAGCGCCGGGGAGCTGTTTTTT.

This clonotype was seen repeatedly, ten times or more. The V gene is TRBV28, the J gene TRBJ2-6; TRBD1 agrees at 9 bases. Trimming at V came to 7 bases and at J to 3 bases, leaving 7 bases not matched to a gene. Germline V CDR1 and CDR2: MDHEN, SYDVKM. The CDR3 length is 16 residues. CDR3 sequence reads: CASTGTGFIGANVLTF. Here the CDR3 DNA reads TGTGCCAGCACCGGGACAGGGTTCATTGGGGCCAACGTCCTGACTTTC.

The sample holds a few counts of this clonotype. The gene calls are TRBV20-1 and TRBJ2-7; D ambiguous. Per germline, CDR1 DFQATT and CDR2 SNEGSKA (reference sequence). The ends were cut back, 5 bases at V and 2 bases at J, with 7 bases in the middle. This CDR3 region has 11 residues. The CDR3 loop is CSAGRAYEQYV. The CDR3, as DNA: TGCAGTGCTGGTCGAGCCTACGAGCAGTACGTC.

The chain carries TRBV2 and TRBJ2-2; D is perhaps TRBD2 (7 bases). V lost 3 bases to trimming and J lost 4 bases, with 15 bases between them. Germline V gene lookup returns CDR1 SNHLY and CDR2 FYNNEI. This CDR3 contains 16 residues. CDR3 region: CASSDTGGGTTGELFF. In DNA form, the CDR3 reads TGTGCCAGCAGTGACACGGGCGGGGGCACCACCGGGGAGCTGTTTTTT.

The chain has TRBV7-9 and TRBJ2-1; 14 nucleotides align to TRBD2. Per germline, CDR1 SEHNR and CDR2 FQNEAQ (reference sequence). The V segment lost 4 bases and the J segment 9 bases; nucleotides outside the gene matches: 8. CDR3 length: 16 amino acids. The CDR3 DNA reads TGTGCCAGCAGCTCCGGCGGACTAGCGGGGGGTGGTGAGCAGTTCTTC. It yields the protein CASSSGGLAGGGEQFF. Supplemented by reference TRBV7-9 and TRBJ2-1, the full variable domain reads DTGVSQNPRHKITKRGQNVTFRCDPISEHNRLYWYRQTLGQGPEFLTYFQNEAQLEKSRLLSDRFSAERPKGSFSTLEIQRTEQGDSAMYLCASSSGGLAGGGEQFFGPGTRLTVL.

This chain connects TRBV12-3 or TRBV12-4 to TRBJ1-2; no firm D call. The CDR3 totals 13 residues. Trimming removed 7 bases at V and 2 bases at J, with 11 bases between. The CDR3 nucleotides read TGTGCCAGCACTGATCGGGGAAACTATGGCTACACCTTC. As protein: CASTDRGNYGYTF.

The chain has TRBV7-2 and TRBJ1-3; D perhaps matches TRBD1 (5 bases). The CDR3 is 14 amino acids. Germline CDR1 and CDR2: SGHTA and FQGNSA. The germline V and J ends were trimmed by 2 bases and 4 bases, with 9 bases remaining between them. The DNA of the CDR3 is TGTGCCAGCAGCTTATTCGCAGGGGGAAACACCATATATTTT. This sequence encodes CASSLFAGGNTIYF.